One TCR beta chain is described in this entry. As yet, its antigen is unknown. TCRdb reprocessed the RT-PCR reads with MiXCR, giving one entry per CDR3 protein. The sample lists 300,000 to 350,000 distinct CDR3 sequences, around a fifth occurring once. This specimen belongs to a study of response to subunit inactivated influenza vaccine. Germline loops: CDR1 LNHNV, CDR2 YYDKDF (reference sequence). The CDR3 has 16 amino acids. J lost 6 bases, V lost 3 bases, and 11 bases had no gene match. Whole-study results and caveats: Authors suggested seasonal influenza vaccinations each recruit few new T cells.

The input for sequencing was PBMCs from blood, taken less than 22 months after vaccination. The clonotype comes from a man aged 45-69 years who received an inactivated influenza vaccine. The chain is built from TRBV15 and TRBJ1-5, with 7 bases identical to TRBD1. The CDR3 region has the DNA TGTGCCACCAGCAGTAGAGGGGGCGAGGCCGGTCAGCCCCAGCATTTT. Its protein product is CATSSRGGEAGQPQHF. The full variable domain, with the rest looked up from reference TRBV15 and TRBJ1-5, is DAMVIQNPRYQVTQFGKPVTLSCSQTLNHNVMYWYQQKSSQAPKLLFHYYDKDFNNEADTPDNFQSRRPNTSFCFLDIRSPGLGDTAMYLCATSSRGGEAGQPQHFGDGTRLSIL.